This is a list of T cell receptor beta chains from one sample in a study of immune reconstitution after stem cell transplant in scleroderma. TCRdb used MiXCR to reprocess the RT-PCR reads, holding one entry per CDR3 protein. The table shows a few thousand distinct CDR3 sequences, with about 7% occurring only once. The material was obtained before or after autologous hematopoietic stem cell transplantation (not recorded which). These receptors were obtained from a male donor with systemic sclerosis. CDR3s include the opening cysteine and the closing phenylalanine or tryptophan. Fields, in order: D gene, J gene, clone size, V gene, CDR3 protein. A D gene is named only where the DNA matches it firmly. Clone size is stated in some rows and not others, as once, few, many or a class when expanded.

-,TRBJ2-1,-,TRBV29-1,CSVVHVGGKRSEQFF
-,TRBJ1-3,medium-sized,TRBV12-3/TRBV12-4,CASTRTDGNTIYF
-,TRBJ1-3,medium-sized,TRBV7-6,CASSPNRENTIYF
TRBD1,TRBJ2-1,large,TRBV29-1,CSVEGGTVGIYNEQFF
-,TRBJ1-2,medium-sized,TRBV29-1,CSVLPGIYNYGYTF
TRBD2,TRBJ2-7,large,TRBV19,CASGTSVDEQYF
-,TRBJ2-7,-,TRBV20-1,CSAKGRAGSYEQYF
-,TRBJ1-5,medium-sized,TRBV5-1,CASSSGEANQPQHF
-,TRBJ2-1,large,TRBV7-6,CASSPPQADEQFF
-,TRBJ2-1,medium-sized,TRBV27,CASRGAGHNEQFF
TRBD1,TRBJ1-1,medium-sized,TRBV12-3/TRBV12-4,CASSLQGGTAFF
-,TRBJ2-1,-,TRBV20-1,CSASGQGGGDEQFF
-,TRBJ2-3,medium-sized,TRBV12-3/TRBV12-4,CAGALGASTDTQYF
-,TRBJ2-2,medium-sized,TRBV29-1,CSASIAGELFF
-,TRBJ2-1,medium-sized,TRBV20-1,CSARDLTAAYNEQFF
-,TRBJ1-2,few,TRBV10-3,CAVRQADYGYTF
-,TRBJ1-4,large,TRBV2,CASSRDRRNEKLFF
-,TRBJ2-2,few,TRBV15,CATSRANWEAGELFF
TRBD1,TRBJ2-1,medium-sized,TRBV9,CASSAGTDYNEQFF
TRBD1,TRBJ1-2,medium-sized,TRBV3-1,CASSPTGTAGYGYTF
-,TRBJ1-6,medium-sized,TRBV20-1,CSARDRGGVGPLHF
TRBD1,TRBJ1-1,medium-sized,TRBV29-1,CSVSQGRNTEAFF